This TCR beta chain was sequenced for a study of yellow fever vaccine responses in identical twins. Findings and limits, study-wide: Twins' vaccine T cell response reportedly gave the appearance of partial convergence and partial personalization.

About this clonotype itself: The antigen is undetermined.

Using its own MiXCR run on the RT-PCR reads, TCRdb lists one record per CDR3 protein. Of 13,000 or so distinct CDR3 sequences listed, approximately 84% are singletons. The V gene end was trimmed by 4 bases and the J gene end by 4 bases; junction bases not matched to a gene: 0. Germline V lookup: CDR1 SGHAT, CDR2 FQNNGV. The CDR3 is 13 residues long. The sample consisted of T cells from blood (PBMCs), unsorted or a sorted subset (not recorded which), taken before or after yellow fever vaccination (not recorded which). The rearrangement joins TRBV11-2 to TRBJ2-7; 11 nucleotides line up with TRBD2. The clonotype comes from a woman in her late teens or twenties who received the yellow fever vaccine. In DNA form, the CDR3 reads TGTGCCAGCAGCTGGACTAGCGGGTACGAGCAGTACTTC. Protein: CASSWTSGYEQYF.